This note documents a single T cell receptor beta chain sequence. The antigen this receptor binds is unknown. It has no much larger one-base neighbor in the sample; base qualities were not kept. These data originate in a study of cytomegalovirus exposure and HLA in healthy donors (TCRdb year 2017). About the study as a whole: A later analysis indicated that the 120 validation repertoires were generated on the platform also employed for the 700 or so repertoires of the first cohort. A separate validation cohort of about 110 different subjects was used in addition to the approximately 640-subject first cohort. The aim of the study was to test whether cataloging public T cell receptors could identify signatures of past pathogen exposure. The study combined high-throughput TCR immunosequencing, statistical association of individual TCRs with disease status, and machine learning to predict cytomegalovirus infection status. The paper's findings and limits, for the study overall: According to the authors, the approach could potentially be generalized to other disease states and immunological phenotypes. A later analysis had no HLA typing for the validation cohort, so co-occurrence there was scored across all 130 or so repertoires. In the study, around 160 TCR beta chains were listed as associated with cytomegalovirus. A few of the identified cytomegalovirus-associated TCR beta chains were confirmed in vitro to be specific for cytomegalovirus antigens. Of the cluster scores, approximately 95% were above 0 in a later analysis, which found that TCRs clustered in the first cohort also tended to co-occur in the 120 validation repertoires. In both the original and validation cohorts, the classifier was reported to diagnose cytomegalovirus status with high specificity and sensitivity. While some public TCRs were present in many individuals, most TCR sequences turned up only very rarely across donors.

The library was generated by the immunoSEQ multiplex PCR assay. The authors' analysis ran thus. To diagnose cytomegalovirus status from the catalog of TCR beta chain sequences, a statistical classification framework was built. Entries here come from immuneACCESS through TCRdb and include only in-frame sequences with V and J called. Some clones fail to appear in such tables; in the studies checked, an unresolved V gene covers under half of the shortfall, and the cause of the remainder is unknown. The V and J calls and clone size come from that table; D and trimming were worked out from the DNA. This sample comprises fewer than 100,000 clones, around 94% of them detected only once. Approximately 3.5% of the sample goes to the ten largest clones. The donors were included in the validation cohort of 100 to 150 subjects, a group kept apart from the roughly 670-subject first cohort. The junction shows trimming of 2 bases on V and 6 bases on J, and the gene matches do not reach 6 bases of it. From its cysteine to its phenylalanine, the CDR3 spans 16 amino acids. CDR3 DNA is the only sequence kept; it has 48 bases, read in frame from the first base. The germline V gene yields KGHSH for CDR1 and LQKENI for CDR2.

Material for sequencing was PBMCs. The chain is made from TRBV18 and TRBJ1-5, with 11 central nucleotides matching TRBD1. This sequence was found in a young woman in good health and CMV-seropositive. CDR3 sequence: CASSPAGTGGGQPQHF. The nucleotides read TGTGCCAGCTCACCAGCTGGGACAGGGGGTGGTCAGCCCCAGCATTTT.